This entry features one TCR beta chain sequence. Other DNA sequences within the sample encode an identical CDR3. Germline-derived CDR1 and CDR2 are MDHEN and SYDVKM. The CDR3 is 11 residues long. The V and J ends lost 2 bases and 7 bases respectively, with 3 bases between them. The data derive from a study of cytotoxic CD8 clonotypes in ibrutinib-treated CLL. Assay: immunoSEQ multiplex PCR; the TCRdb copy retains only in-frame clones and omits some. Of about 130,000 clones in the sample, 70% to 90% were seen once. The source is a human donor with chronic lymphocytic leukemia. V and J are TRBV28 and TRBJ1-5, with D uncertain. This specimen consisted of PBMCs, obtained after 24 months of ibrutinib treatment. The CDR3 reads CASSLNQPQHF. Here the CDR3 DNA reads TGTGCCAGCAGTTTAAACCAGCCCCAGCATTTT.